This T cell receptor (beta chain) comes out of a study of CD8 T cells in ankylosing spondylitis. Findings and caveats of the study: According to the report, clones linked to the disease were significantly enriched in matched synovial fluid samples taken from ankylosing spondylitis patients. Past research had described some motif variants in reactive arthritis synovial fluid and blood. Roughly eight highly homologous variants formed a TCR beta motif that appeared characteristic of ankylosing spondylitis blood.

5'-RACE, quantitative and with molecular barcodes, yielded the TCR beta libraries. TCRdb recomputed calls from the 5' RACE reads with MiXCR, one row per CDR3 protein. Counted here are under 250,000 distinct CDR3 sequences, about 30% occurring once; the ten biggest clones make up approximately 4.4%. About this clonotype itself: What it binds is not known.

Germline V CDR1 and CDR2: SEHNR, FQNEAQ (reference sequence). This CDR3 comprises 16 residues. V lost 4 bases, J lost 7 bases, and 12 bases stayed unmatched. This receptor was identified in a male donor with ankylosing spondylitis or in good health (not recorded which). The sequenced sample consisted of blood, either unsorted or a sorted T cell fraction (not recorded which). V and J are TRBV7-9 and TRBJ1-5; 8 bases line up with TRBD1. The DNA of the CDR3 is TGTGCCAGCAGCTCCTACCAGGACAGGGAAGGACAGCCCCAGCATTTT. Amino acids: CASSSYQDREGQPQHF.